A single sample gave rise to the 19 T cell receptor beta chains below, sequenced in a study of T cell changes during pregnancy in multiple sclerosis. The method was immunoSEQ multiplex PCR; TCRdb's version includes in-frame clones alone and lacks a portion of them. The table records 55,000 to 70,000 clones, roughly 93% of them present only once. Sample: peripheral blood, taken after pregnancy. The receptors originated from a female donor with multiple sclerosis, enrolled in a pregnancy study.

The chain joins TRBV4-1 to TRBJ2-2; 15 nucleotides line up with TRBD2. The CDR3 has 18 amino acids. Germline V gene sequence: CDR1 MGHRA, CDR2 YSYEKL. V dropped 3 bases and J dropped 5; count of bases not matched to a gene: 7. CDR3 nucleotide sequence: TGCGCCAGCAGCCAGGGGACTAGCGGGGGGAGTTGGACCGGGGAGCTGTTTTTT. Its protein product is CASSQGTSGGSWTGELFF.

The CDR3 spells CASSSSLLADSYNEQFF. CDR3 nucleotide sequence: TGCGCCAGCAGCTCCTCCCTACTAGCGGACTCCTACAATGAGCAGTTCTTC. The chain recombines TRBV5-1 with TRBJ2-1, with 8 nucleotides matching TRBD2. Trimming cost V 3 bases and J 0 bases; bases outside gene matches: 8. CDR3 size: 17 residues. Per germline, CDR1 SGHRS and CDR2 YFSETQ.

V is TRBV11-3 and J is TRBJ2-2, with 15 bases aligning to TRBD2. The J segment lost 1 base and the V segment lost 4 bases, leaving 7 bases of the junction unmatched. Germline V gene sequence: CDR1 SGHNT, CDR2 YENEEA. This CDR3 comprises 19 residues. CDR3: CASSSTTGLAGGNTGELFF. The CDR3 nucleotides are TGTGCCAGCAGCTCAACAACGGGACTAGCGGGGGGGAACACCGGGGAGCTGTTTTTT.

The chain couples TRBV6-4 to TRBJ2-6; no clear D. The ends were cut back, 3 bases at V and 0 bases at J, with 3 bases in the middle. The germline V gene encodes CDR1 MRHNA and CDR2 SNTAGT. This CDR3 has 14 residues. CDR3 residues: CASSELSGANVLTF. The CDR3 region has the DNA TGTGCCAGCAGTGAACTCTCTGGGGCCAACGTCCTGACTTTC.

The chain is built from TRBV19 and TRBJ2-3; 13 bases agree with TRBD2. The V gene end was trimmed by 5 bases and the J gene end by 6 bases; junction bases not matched to a gene: 8. Germline CDR1 and CDR2: LNHDA and SQIVND (reference sequence). The CDR3 has 16 residues. CDR3 sequence reads: CASSGTSGRERDTQYF. The CDR3 nucleotides read TGTGCCAGTAGTGGAACTAGCGGGAGGGAGAGGGATACGCAGTATTTT.

CDR3 bases: TGTGCTAGTGGTTTGTACAAAGGGACAGGGTTTGAAGCTTTCTTT. Its translation is CASGLYKGTGFEAFF. The V call is TRBV12-5, the J call TRBJ1-1; 9 bases are shared with TRBD1. V shed 2 bases, J shed 7 bases, and the junction held 8 bases outside the gene matches. This CDR3 has 15 amino acids. Germline loops: CDR1 LGHNT, CDR2 FRNRAP.

This clone was observed a single time. J is TRBJ1-5 and V is TRBV11-2, with TRBD1 matching over 11 bases. Germline loops: CDR1 SGHAT, CDR2 FQNNGV. Trimming took 6 bases from V and 10 from J; bases not matched to a gene: 8. The CDR3 runs to 14 residues. The CDR3 coding sequence is TGTGCCAGCAGTACCGGGACAGGGGGTTTTCCCCAGCATTTT. Its translation is CASSTGTGGFPQHF.

The J gene is TRBJ2-1, the V gene TRBV15; 9 positions agree with TRBD1. The V and J ends lost 1 base and 5 bases, in that order; junction bases with no gene match: 0. The CDR3 is made up of 14 amino acids. The germline V gene encodes CDR1 LNHNV and CDR2 YYDKDF (reference sequence). CDR3 residues: CATSRGTGDNEQFF. The CDR3 DNA reads TGTGCCACCAGCAGAGGGACAGGGGACAATGAGCAGTTCTTC.

This rearrangement joins TRBV11-2 to TRBJ2-7; 7 bases match TRBD2. This CDR3 has 16 amino acids. The germline V gene encodes CDR1 SGHAT and CDR2 FQNNGV. V lost 4 bases, J lost 4 bases, and 13 bases stayed unmatched. CDR3 in amino acids: CASSSLLAEEGYEQYF. The CDR3 coding sequence is TGTGCCAGCAGCTCGCTTCTAGCGGAAGAGGGGTACGAGCAGTACTTC.

A single count supports this clone. The V call is TRBV19, the J call TRBJ2-1; TRBD2 matches at 10 bases. J gave up 7 bases and V 4 bases, and 7 bases lay outside the gene matches. Germline loops: CDR1 LNHDA, CDR2 SQIVND (reference sequence). The CDR3 extends over 15 amino acids. CDR3 DNA: TGTGCCAGTAGTACGGGCGGACTAGCGGCAAATGAGCAGTTCTTC. Translated, it gives CASSTGGLAANEQFF.

The genes are TRBV7-9 and TRBJ2-1, with 11 bases that match TRBD1. This CDR3 contains 16 residues. Germline V gene sequence: CDR1 SEHNR, CDR2 FQNEAQ (reference sequence). V lost 6 bases to trimming and J lost 6 bases; unmatched junction nucleotides: 10. The chain's CDR3 is CASSPSDRGLFNEQFF. In nucleotides, the CDR3 is TGTGCCAGCAGTCCGTCGGACAGGGGGCTCTTCAATGAGCAGTTCTTC. The full variable domain, completed using reference TRBV7-9 and TRBJ2-1, is DTGVSQNPRHKITKRGQNVTFRCDPISEHNRLYWYRQTLGQGPEFLTYFQNEAQLEKSRLLSDRFSAERPKGSFSTLEIQRTEQGDSAMYLCASSPSDRGLFNEQFFGPGTRLTVL.

The J gene is TRBJ1-1, the V gene TRBV29-1; D not certain. This CDR3 spans 13 amino acids. Trimming stripped 4 bases from V and 0 bases from J, with 9 bases between. Germline V gene sequence: CDR1 SQVTM, CDR2 ANQGSEA. The DNA for the CDR3 is TGCAGCGTTGGTTCCATCATGAACACTGAAGCTTTCTTT. Translation: CSVGSIMNTEAFF.

The CDR3 protein is CASGPQGAISGNTIYF. Here the CDR3 DNA reads TGTGCCAGCGGACCACAGGGGGCGATCTCTGGAAACACCATATATTTT. J is TRBJ1-3 and V is TRBV11-2; 9 nucleotides align to TRBD1. Germline loops: CDR1 SGHAT, CDR2 FQNNGV. V lost 8 bases and J lost 0; bases outside the gene matches: 8. There are 16 residues in the CDR3.

The chain employs TRBV6-4 and TRBJ1-1, with 7 bases fitting TRBD1. J lost 4 bases, V lost 6 bases, and 11 bases had no gene match. Germline assignment: CDR1 MRHNA and CDR2 SNTAGT. The CDR3 spans 15 residues. This CDR3 is CASRGDSGFGTEAFF. DNA for the CDR3: TGTGCCAGCAGGGGGGACAGTGGATTTGGCACTGAAGCTTTCTTT.

This clone was seen only once. The rearrangement uses TRBV5-1 and TRBJ2-7, with unresolved D. This CDR3 has 13 residues. CDR1 and CDR2 (germline): SGHRS, YFSETQ. With 4 bases removed from V and 7 bases from J, the gap between germline ends came to 15 bases. The DNA of the CDR3 is TGCGCCAGCAGCCGCGTCCAGGCGCAAGAGCAGTACTTC. Translation gives CASSRVQAQEQYF.

A single count supports this clone. V gene TRBV2 combines with J gene TRBJ2-1; 7 bases agree with TRBD2. Per germline, CDR1 SNHLY and CDR2 FYNNEI. The J segment lost 1 base and the V segment lost 4 bases, leaving 1 base of the junction unmatched. This CDR3 spans 14 amino acids. The CDR3: CASSGGGSYNEQFF. Written as DNA, the CDR3 is TGTGCCAGCAGTGGGGGGGGATCCTACAATGAGCAGTTCTTC.

The V call is TRBV30, the J call TRBJ2-1; 7 bases are shared with TRBD2. V lost 5 bases and J lost 9; bases outside the gene matches: 13. From germline, CDR1 is GTSNPN and CDR2 SVGIG (reference sequence). CDR3 length: 14 residues. CDR3 sequence reads: CAWGGLGGWSEQFF. The DNA of the CDR3 is TGTGCCTGGGGCGGTCTGGGAGGGTGGAGTGAGCAGTTCTTC.

This clone was detected once. This chain uses TRBV5-6 with TRBJ1-3, with D possibly being TRBD1 (5 bases). V was trimmed by 0 bases and J by 6 bases, leaving 13 bases between them. Germline CDR1 and CDR2: SGHDT and YYEEEE. The CDR3 spans 15 residues. In DNA, the CDR3 is TGTGCCAGCAGCTTGGCCGGGGGAAACGTAAACACCATATATTTT. It translates to CASSLAGGNVNTIYF.

This chain connects TRBV30 to TRBJ1-4, with D uncertain. V lost 0 bases and J lost 4, with 12 bases in between. There are 15 residues in the CDR3. The V gene's germline CDR1 is GTSNPN and CDR2 SVGIG (reference sequence). The CDR3 here is CAWSVQIGINEKLFF. The CDR3 DNA sequence: TGTGCCTGGAGTGTACAGATCGGGATTAATGAAAAACTGTTTTTT. Using reference TRBV30 and TRBJ1-4 for the parts outside the CDR3, the full variable domain is SQTIHQWPATLVQPVGSPLSLECTVEGTSNPNLYWYRQAAGRGLQLLFYSVGIGQISSEVPQNLSASRPQDRQFILSSKKLLLSDSGFYLCAWSVQIGINEKLFFGSGTQLSVL.